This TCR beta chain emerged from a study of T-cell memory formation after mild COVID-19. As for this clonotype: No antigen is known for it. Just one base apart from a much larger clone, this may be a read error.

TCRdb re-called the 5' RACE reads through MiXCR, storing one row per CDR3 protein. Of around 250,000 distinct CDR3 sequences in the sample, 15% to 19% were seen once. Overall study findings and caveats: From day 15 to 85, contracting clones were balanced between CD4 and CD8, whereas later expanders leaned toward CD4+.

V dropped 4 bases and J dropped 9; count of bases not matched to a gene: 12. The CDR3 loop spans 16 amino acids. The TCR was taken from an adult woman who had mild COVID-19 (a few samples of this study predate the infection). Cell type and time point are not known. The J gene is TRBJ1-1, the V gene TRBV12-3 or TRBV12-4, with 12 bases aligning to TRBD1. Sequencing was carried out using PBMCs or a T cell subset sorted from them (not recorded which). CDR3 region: CASSWGDRGRGTQAFF. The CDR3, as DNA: TGTGCCAGCAGTTGGGGGGACAGGGGGCGCGGTACTCAAGCTTTCTTT.